This T cell receptor (beta chain) was sequenced during a study of blood T cell repertoires in COVID-19. The CDR3 has 15 residues. V lost 4 bases, J lost 2 bases, and 12 bases lay in between. Germline-derived CDR1 and CDR2 are MNHEY and SMNVEV (reference sequence). In the source study's methods: Researchers report that nucleated cell counts were estimated from reference gene primer amplification. The data were produced by immunoSEQ multiplex PCR, yet TCRdb's version contains in-frame clones alone and is incomplete. The V and J calls and the clone size are those of that table, but D and trimming were determined from the DNA. The table has roughly 70,000 clones, 75% to 90% seen once; the top ten hold 18%.

This sequence joins TRBV27 and TRBJ1-3, with D possibly TRBD1 on 5 matching bases. Sample: peripheral blood. This TCR was recovered from a man between 65 and 79 years old who had recovered from COVID-19. This chain's CDR3 is CASSSPGLAGNTIYF. The CDR3 bases are TGTGCCAGCAGTTCCCCGGGACTGGCTGGAAACACCATATATTTT.